This T cell receptor (beta chain) was sequenced in a study of Ad26.COV2.S vaccination and SARS-CoV-2 variants. In this sample, this clone turned up once. The CDR3 extends over 15 amino acids. Trimming shortened V by 1 base and J by 0 bases, and 10 bases separated the two germline ends. The V gene's germline CDR1 is SGHTA and CDR2 FQGNSA. The treatment: about 20 received Ad26.COV2.S at low or high dose, single or two shots; about 5 received placebo; per-sample allocation not given. The study sampled participants on day 63 after the first vaccine or placebo injection. TCRdb's copy holds only in-frame clones and misses some; the assay was immunoSEQ multiplex PCR. The sample holds some 520,000 clones, around nine tenths seen once.

The chain joins TRBV7-2 to TRBJ2-7; possibly TRBD1 for D (5 bases). The input for sequencing was peripheral blood, taken in a trial of Ad26.COV2.S vaccine versus placebo. The receptor was derived from a person between 18 and 65 years old who received the Ad26.COV2.S COVID-19 vaccine or a placebo. The CDR3 DNA reads as TGTGCCAGCAGCTTAGTGGACAAGGACTCCTACGAGCAGTACTTC. This gives the protein CASSLVDKDSYEQYF.